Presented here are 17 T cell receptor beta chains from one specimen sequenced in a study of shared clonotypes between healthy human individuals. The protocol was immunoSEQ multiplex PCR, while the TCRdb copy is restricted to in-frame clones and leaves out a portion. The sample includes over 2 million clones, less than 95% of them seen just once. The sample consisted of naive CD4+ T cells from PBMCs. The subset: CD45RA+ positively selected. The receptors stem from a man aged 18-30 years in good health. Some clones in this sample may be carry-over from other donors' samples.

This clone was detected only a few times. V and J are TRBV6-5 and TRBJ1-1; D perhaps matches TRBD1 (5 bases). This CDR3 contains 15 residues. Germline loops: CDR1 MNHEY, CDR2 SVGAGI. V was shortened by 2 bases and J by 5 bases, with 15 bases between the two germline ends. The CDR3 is CASSYTGVGGTEAFF. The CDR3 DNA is TGTGCCAGCAGTTACACGGGCGTCGGGGGAACTGAAGCTTTCTTT.

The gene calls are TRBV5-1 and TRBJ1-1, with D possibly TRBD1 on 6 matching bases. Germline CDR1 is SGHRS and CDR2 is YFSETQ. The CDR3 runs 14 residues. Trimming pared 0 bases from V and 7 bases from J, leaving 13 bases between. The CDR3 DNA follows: TGCGCCAGCAGCTTGGGTGGAGGGGGGCGTGAAGCTTTCTTT. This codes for CASSLGGGGREAFF.

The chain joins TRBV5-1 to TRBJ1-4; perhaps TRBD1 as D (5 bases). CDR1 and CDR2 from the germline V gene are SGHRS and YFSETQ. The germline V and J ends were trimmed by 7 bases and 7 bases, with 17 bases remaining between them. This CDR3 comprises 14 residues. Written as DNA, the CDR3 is TGCGCCAGCTCCCCCGGGGGAGGCAGTGAAAAACTGTTTTTT. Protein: CASSPGGGSEKLFF.

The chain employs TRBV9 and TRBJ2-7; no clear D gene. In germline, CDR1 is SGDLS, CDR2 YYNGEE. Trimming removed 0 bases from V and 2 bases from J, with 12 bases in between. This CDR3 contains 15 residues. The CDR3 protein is CASSVAPGPTYEQYF. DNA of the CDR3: TGTGCCAGCAGCGTAGCCCCTGGCCCGACCTACGAGCAGTACTTC.

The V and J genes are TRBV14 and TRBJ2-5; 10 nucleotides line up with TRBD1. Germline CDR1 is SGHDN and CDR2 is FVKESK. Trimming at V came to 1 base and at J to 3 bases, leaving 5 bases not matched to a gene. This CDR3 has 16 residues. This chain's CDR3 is CASSQGQGASKETQYF. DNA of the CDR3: TGTGCCAGCAGCCAAGGACAGGGGGCTAGCAAAGAGACCCAGTACTTC. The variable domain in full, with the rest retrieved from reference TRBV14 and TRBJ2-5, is EAGVTQFPSHSVIEKGQTVTLRCDPISGHDNLYWYRRVMGKEIKFLLHFVKESKQDESGMPNNRFLAERTGGTYSTLKVQPAELEDSGVYFCASSQGQGASKETQYFGPGTRLLVL.

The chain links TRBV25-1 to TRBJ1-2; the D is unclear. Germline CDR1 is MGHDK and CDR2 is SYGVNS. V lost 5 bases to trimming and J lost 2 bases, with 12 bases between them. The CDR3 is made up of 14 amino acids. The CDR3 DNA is TGTGCCAGCAGTTCACCAGTTGGGAACTATGGCTACACCTTC. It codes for CASSSPVGNYGYTF.

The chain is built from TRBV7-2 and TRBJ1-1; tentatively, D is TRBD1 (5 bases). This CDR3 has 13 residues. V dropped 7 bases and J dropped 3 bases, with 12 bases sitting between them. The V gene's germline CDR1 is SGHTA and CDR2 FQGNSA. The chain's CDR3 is CASNRGRDTEAFF. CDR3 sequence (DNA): TGTGCCAGCAATAGGGGTAGGGACACTGAAGCTTTCTTT.

CDR3 nucleotides: TGTGCCAGCTCAACCGGGGGGGGTAAGGGTACTGAAGCTTTCTTT. Translating it yields CASSTGGGKGTEAFF. This chain uses TRBV28 with TRBJ1-1, with a weak D call TRBD1 (5 bases). V lost 8 bases and J 5 bases, leaving 21 bases between the germline ends. This CDR3 has 15 residues. CDR1 and CDR2 from the germline V gene are MDHEN and SYDVKM. The whole variable domain, remainder taken from reference TRBV28 and TRBJ1-1, is DVKVTQSSRYLVKRTGEKVFLECVQDMDHENMFWYRQDPGLGLRLIYFSYDVKMKEKGDIPEGYSVSREKKERFSLILESASTNQTSMYLCASSTGGGKGTEAFFGQGTRLTVV.

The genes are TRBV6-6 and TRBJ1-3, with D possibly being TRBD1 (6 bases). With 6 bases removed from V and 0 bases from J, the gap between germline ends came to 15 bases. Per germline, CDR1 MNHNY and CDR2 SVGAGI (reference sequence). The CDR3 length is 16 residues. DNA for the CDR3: TGTGCCAGCAGCACACCAGGGGCCCCCTCTGGAAACACCATATATTTT. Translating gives CASSTPGAPSGNTIYF.

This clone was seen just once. CDR3 protein: CASSLTETGELFF. The CDR3 DNA sequence: TGTGCCAGCAGCCTCACAGAGACCGGGGAGCTGTTTTTT. V and J are TRBV6-6 and TRBJ2-2; no definite D call. The CDR3 is 13 residues long. Germline lookup yields CDR1 MNHNY and CDR2 SVGAGI (reference sequence). The V gene lost 6 bases and the J gene lost 5 bases, with 10 bases spanning the gap.

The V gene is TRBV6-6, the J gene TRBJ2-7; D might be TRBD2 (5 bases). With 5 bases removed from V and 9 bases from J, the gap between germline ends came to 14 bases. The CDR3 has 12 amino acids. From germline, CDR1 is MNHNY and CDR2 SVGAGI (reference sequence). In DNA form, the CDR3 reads TGTGCCAGCAGTACCGGAAAAGCGGCGCAGTACTTC. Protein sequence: CASSTGKAAQYF.

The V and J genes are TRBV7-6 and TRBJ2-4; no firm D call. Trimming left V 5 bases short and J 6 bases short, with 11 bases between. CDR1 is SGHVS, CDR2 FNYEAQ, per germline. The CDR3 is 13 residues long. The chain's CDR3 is CASSPVTSNIQYF. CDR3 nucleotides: TGTGCCAGCAGCCCTGTGACTTCAAACATTCAGTACTTC.

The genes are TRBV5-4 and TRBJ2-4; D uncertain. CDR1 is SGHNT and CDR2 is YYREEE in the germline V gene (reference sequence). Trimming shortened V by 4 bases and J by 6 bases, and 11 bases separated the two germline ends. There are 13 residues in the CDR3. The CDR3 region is CASSPEARNIQYF. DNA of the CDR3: TGTGCCAGCAGCCCCGAAGCGAGAAACATTCAGTACTTC.

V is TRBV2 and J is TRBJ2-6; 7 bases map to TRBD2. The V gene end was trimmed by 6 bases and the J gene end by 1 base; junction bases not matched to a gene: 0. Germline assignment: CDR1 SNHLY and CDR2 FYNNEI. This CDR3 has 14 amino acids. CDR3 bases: TGTGCCAGCAGGGGGGGGTCTGGGGCCAACGTCCTGACTTTC. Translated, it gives CASRGGSGANVLTF.

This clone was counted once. The CDR3 spells CAWSVGLGGSQETQYF. The DNA of the CDR3 is TGTGCCTGGAGTGTAGGGCTAGGGGGGAGCCAAGAGACCCAGTACTTC. The J gene is TRBJ2-5, the V gene TRBV30, with D possibly called TRBD1 or TRBD2 (6 bases each). This CDR3 region has 16 residues. V lost 0 bases and J lost 1, with 15 bases in between. The germline V gene has CDR1 GTSNPN and CDR2 SVGIG (reference sequence).

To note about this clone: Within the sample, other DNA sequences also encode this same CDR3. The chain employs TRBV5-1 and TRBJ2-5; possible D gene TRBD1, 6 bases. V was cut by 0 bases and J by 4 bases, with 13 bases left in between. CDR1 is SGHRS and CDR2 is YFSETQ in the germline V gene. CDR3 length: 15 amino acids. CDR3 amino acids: CASSLGGQGTETQYF. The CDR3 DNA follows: TGCGCCAGCAGCTTGGGAGGCCAGGGGACAGAGACCCAGTACTTC.

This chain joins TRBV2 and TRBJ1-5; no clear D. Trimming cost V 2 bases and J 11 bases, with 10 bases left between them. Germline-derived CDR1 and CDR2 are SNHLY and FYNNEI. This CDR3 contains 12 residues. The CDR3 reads CASSERAPAQHF. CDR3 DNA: TGTGCCAGCAGTGAAAGGGCCCCGGCCCAGCATTTT.